This is a list of T cell receptor beta chains from one sample in a study of blood T cell repertoires in COVID-19. TCRdb keeps only in-frame clones here, not all; method: immunoSEQ multiplex PCR. The table records 120,000 to 150,000 clones, over 75% of them present only once. Source material: peripheral blood. The receptors stem from a woman aged 55-69 years with COVID-19, enrolled during active disease. Each CDR3 is given with its conserved first and last residue. Fields, in order: V gene, CDR3 length, J gene, CDR3 protein.

>TRBV11-2|15|TRBJ1-4
CASSSAGTGREKLFF
>TRBV7-9|13|TRBJ1-1
CASSLGQFAEAFF
>TRBV20-1|14|TRBJ2-3
CSASVAGGGDTQYF
>TRBV7-9|15|TRBJ1-1
CASSPTGQGLTEAFF
>TRBV9|16|TRBJ2-1
CASSEFVGGLGNEQFF
>TRBV14|12|TRBJ1-1
CASSQGTGSAFF
>TRBV5-1|16|TRBJ2-2
CASSLSTGLHTGELFF
>TRBV6-5|16|TRBJ1-2
CASSYHIPQGDYGYTF
>TRBV12-5|12|TRBJ2-7
CASGLTSYEQYF
>TRBV6-5|14|TRBJ1-2
CASRLGQGVYGYTF
>TRBV4-1|13|TRBJ2-2
CASSQGGVGELFF
>TRBV15|13|TRBJ1-2
CATSLDRGRGYTF
>TRBV18|14|TRBJ2-5
CASSPTTGEETQYF
>TRBV12-5|14|TRBJ1-2
CASGSLGTGYGYTF
>TRBV7-9|14|TRBJ1-1
CASSLDSSGTEAFF
>TRBV6-5|16|TRBJ1-6
CASSFGGGMWNSPLHF
>TRBV6-6|14|TRBJ1-5
CASSPDRRNQPQHF
>TRBV5-1|14|TRBJ2-7
CASSLGTGGYEQYF
>TRBV18|15|TRBJ1-6
CASSTTGDLNSPLHF
>TRBV11-2|16|TRBJ1-4
CASSLDTGGKNEKLFF
>TRBV9|15|TRBJ2-3
CASSVISRLTDTQYF
>TRBV7-9|15|TRBJ1-3
CASSLGDRAGNTIYF
>TRBV2|13|TRBJ1-2
CASSEGDNYGYTF
>TRBV7-8|16|TRBJ2-3
CASSLVTGASTDTQYF
>TRBV4-1|15|TRBJ1-2
CASSQKGGGDYGYTF
>TRBV10-1|13|TRBJ2-3
CASSGEGAGTQYF
>TRBV7-3|15|TRBJ2-5
CASSVGGQNQETQYF
>TRBV6-1|15|TRBJ1-5
CASSETGSLNQPQHF
>TRBV5-4|14|TRBJ2-1
CASSLELAGNEQFF
>TRBV9|15|TRBJ1-2
CASSVAPRISYGYTF
>TRBV4-1|18|TRBJ2-2
CASSQTTLAGVDTGELFF
>TRBV12-3/TRBV12-4|12|TRBJ1-2
CASYGENRGYTF
>TRBV7-2|15|TRBJ1-2
CASSLVQGGDYGYTF
>TRBV7-9|13|TRBJ1-5
CASSLGRDQPQHF
>TRBV7-8|13|TRBJ1-6
CASSLEGVGPLHF
>TRBV9|13|TRBJ2-5
CASSTTGWETQYF
>TRBV6-6|14|TRBJ1-3
CASSQGGSGNTIYF
>TRBV29-1|13|TRBJ1-1
CSGGEGMNTEAFF
>TRBV5-4|15|TRBJ1-2
CASSPEGEGNYGYTF
>TRBV3-1/TRBV3-2|16|TRBJ2-5
CASSPRDGGREETQYF
>TRBV19|17|TRBJ1-3
CASTLTGTDLSGNTIYF
>TRBV30|14|TRBJ1-4
CAWATGTGYEKLFF
>TRBV30|14|TRBJ1-3
CAWSVPGAGNTIYF
>TRBV11-3|13|TRBJ1-1
CASSFDRNTEAFF
>TRBV5-1|15|TRBJ2-5
CASSLVESEQETQYF
>TRBV4-1|16|TRBJ2-1
CASSQGTQGYYNEQFF
>TRBV5-4|15|TRBJ2-3
CASSLPGQAEDTQYF
>TRBV2|15|TRBJ1-3
CASSKDRRSGNTIYF
>TRBV10-2|12|TRBJ1-2
CASKREDYGYTF
>TRBV7-3|13|TRBJ1-2
CASSAHMEGSYTF
>TRBV5-3|16|TRBJ1-2
CARSYPSGTGDYGYTF
>TRBV11-3|13|TRBJ2-5
CASSLSPGETQYF